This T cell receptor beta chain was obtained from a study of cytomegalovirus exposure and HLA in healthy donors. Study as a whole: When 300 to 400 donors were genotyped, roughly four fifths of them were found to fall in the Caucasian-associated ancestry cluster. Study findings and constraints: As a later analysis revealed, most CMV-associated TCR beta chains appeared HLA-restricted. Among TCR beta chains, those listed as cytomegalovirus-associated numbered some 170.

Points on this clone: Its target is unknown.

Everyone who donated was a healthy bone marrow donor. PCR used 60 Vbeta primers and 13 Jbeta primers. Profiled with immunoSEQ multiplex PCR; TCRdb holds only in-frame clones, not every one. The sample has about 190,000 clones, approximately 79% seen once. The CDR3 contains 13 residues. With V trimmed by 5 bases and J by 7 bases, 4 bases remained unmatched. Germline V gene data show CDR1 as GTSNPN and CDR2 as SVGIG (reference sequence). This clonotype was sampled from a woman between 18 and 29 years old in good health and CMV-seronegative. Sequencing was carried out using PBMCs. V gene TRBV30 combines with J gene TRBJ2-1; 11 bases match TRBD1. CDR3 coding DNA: TGTGCCTGGGGACAGGGGGCAAAGAATGAGCAGTTCTTC. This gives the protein CAWGQGAKNEQFF.